This section outlines one T cell receptor beta chain sequence together with its context. Using immunoSEQ multiplex PCR, the repertoire was profiled, and TCRdb retains in-frame clones only, with some absent. In the table there are 270,000 or so clones, about 89% of which are singletons. The data belong to a study of blood T cell repertoires in COVID-19. About the study: From T cells, B-cell-depleted T cells, or PBMCs came the material, which was cDNA or gDNA.

V lost 0 bases and J lost 5, with 22 bases in between. CDR1 GTSNPN and CDR2 SVGIG come from the germline V gene (reference sequence). The CDR3 has 17 amino acids. The sequence was collected from a woman between 18 and 29 years old who had recovered from COVID-19. The rearrangement links TRBV30 to TRBJ2-5; D is possibly TRBD1 (5 bases). The specimen was PBMCs or T cells enriched from blood (not recorded which). CDR3 protein: CAWSVGAGIVFSETQYF. Here the CDR3 DNA reads TGTGCCTGGAGTGTAGGGGCCGGAATCGTTTTTTCGGAGACCCAGTACTTC.